This record concerns one TCR beta chain sequence. What it binds is unknown. The record originates from a study of post-analysis software for immune sequencing data. Unique molecular identifiers tagged the TCR beta cDNA libraries. T cells numbering about 0.85 to 10 million yielded some 480,000 cDNA molecules. TCRdb ran MiXCR on the PCR reads and lists one entry per CDR3 protein. The table includes hundreds of thousands of distinct CDR3 sequences, 30% detected once. Study results and limitations: Controls had significantly higher normalized Chao1 diversity than multiple sclerosis patients. Strong co-clustering by F measure was seen for same-batch samples. The five TRBV segments detected at higher frequency in patients than in controls included TRBV5-6, TRBV5-1 and TRBV20-1.

The CDR3 runs to 14 residues. In germline, CDR1 is LNHDA, CDR2 SQIVND (reference sequence). The V end was cut by 2 bases, the J end by 4 bases, with 9 bases between. The V and J genes are TRBV19 and TRBJ2-1, with D possibly matching TRBD2 (5 bases). This TCR was sampled from a girl between 10 and 17 years old with multiple sclerosis. Sample: blood. The CDR3 sequence is CASSISGSYNEQFF. Written as DNA, the CDR3 is TGTGCCAGTAGTATAAGCGGCAGTTACAATGAGCAGTTCTTC.